This T cell receptor (beta chain) was documented in a study of cytomegalovirus exposure and HLA in healthy donors. Study as a whole: Falling in the Caucasian-associated ancestry cluster were less than 85% of approximately 410 genotyped donors. Findings and caveats of the study: The majority of CMV-associated TCR beta chains were reported as apparently HLA-restricted in a later analysis. In a later analysis, TCR association rates varied by HLA locus: DRB1 most, HLA-C fewest.

60 Vbeta and 13 Jbeta primers were used in PCR. Some clones are missing from TCRdb's copy, which holds only in-frame ones; the method was immunoSEQ multiplex PCR. This sample has around 65,000 clones, with around 80% found just once. A note on this clone: Antigen unknown.

The source material was PBMCs. The sequence derives from a woman aged 25 to 39 in good health and CMV-seronegative.

The CDR3 nucleotides are TGCAGCGTTGTTGGACAGAAAGATGGCTACACCTTC. Protein: CSVVGQKDGYTF. The chain recombines TRBV29-1 with TRBJ1-2, with a weak D call TRBD1 (6 bases). Germline V gene lookup returns CDR1 SQVTM and CDR2 ANQGSEA. The CDR3 consists of 12 residues. The germline V and J ends were trimmed by 4 bases and 6 bases, with 12 bases remaining between them. Supplemented by reference TRBV29-1 and TRBJ1-2, the full variable domain reads SAVISQKPSRDICQRGTSLTIQCQVDSQVTMMFWYRQQPGQSLTLIATANQGSEATYESGFVIDKFPISRPNLTFSTLTVSNMSPEDSSIYLCSVVGQKDGYTFGSGTRLTVV.